This T cell receptor (beta chain) was found in a study of cytomegalovirus exposure and HLA in healthy donors. Study-level background: In a previous analysis, 110 million or so unique TCR beta sequences were found from roughly 200 million T cells.

Study outcomes and limitations: Later, TCR association rates were found to vary by HLA locus, highest for DRB1 and lowest for HLA-C. Within the data, a cluster of highly shared sequence variants was likely a sequencing artifact.

This CDR3 region has 17 residues. The V and J ends lost 1 base and 3 bases, in that order; junction bases with no gene match: 10. Germline V CDR1 and CDR2: SGHRS, YFSETQ. While unrecorded immune exposures were likely, the donors were nominally healthy when sampled. This clone was counted only a few times. Its antigen is still unknown. The PCR ran on 60 Vbeta and 13 Jbeta primers. TCRdb keeps only in-frame clones here, not all; method: immunoSEQ multiplex PCR. The sample yields around 100,000 clones, 70% seen once. The sequence derives from a man aged 40-49 years in good health and CMV-seropositive. Sequenced: PBMCs. This sequence joins TRBV5-1 and TRBJ2-1; 7 nucleotides match TRBD2. Written as DNA, the CDR3 is TGCGCCAGCAGCTTGTTCGTCACTAGCGAATTCTACAATGAGCAGTTCTTC. Encoded protein: CASSLFVTSEFYNEQFF. Full variable domain (missing parts from reference TRBV5-1 and TRBJ2-1): KAGVTQTPRYLIKTRGQQVTLSCSPISGHRSVSWYQQTPGQGLQFLFEYFSETQRNKGNFPGRFSGRQFSNSRSEMNVSTLELGDSALYLCASSLFVTSEFYNEQFFGPGTRLTVL.